Shown below are 10 T cell receptor beta chains from a single sample sequenced in a study of OX40 agonist ivuxolimab in advanced cancers. Some clones are missing from TCRdb's copy, which holds only in-frame ones; the method was immunoSEQ multiplex PCR. The sample lists about 53,000 clones, 75% to 90% occurring once. The sample consisted of CD4+ or CD8+ T cells sorted from blood, taken in a trial of the OX40 agonist ivuxolimab. The receptors come from an adult with an advanced solid tumor such as melanoma, head and neck, liver or kidney cancer.

V is TRBV6-5 and J is TRBJ2-1; no definite D call. The CDR3 extends over 12 amino acids. Trimming removed 5 bases at V and 6 bases at J, with 8 bases between. The germline V gene has CDR1 MNHEY and CDR2 SVGAGI. This CDR3 reads CASSNTVNEQFF. CDR3 in DNA: TGTGCCAGCAGTAATACCGTCAATGAGCAGTTCTTC.

The CDR3 loop is CASSPGTANEKLFF. For the CDR3, the DNA is TGTGCCAGCAGCCCCGGGACAGCTAATGAAAAACTGTTTTTT. The chain is built from TRBV6-1 and TRBJ1-4, with 7 bases identical to TRBD1. CDR1 and CDR2 from the germline V gene are MNHNS and SASEGT. V shed 6 bases, J shed 3 bases, and the junction held 4 bases outside the gene matches. The CDR3 covers 14 residues.

The rearrangement links TRBV10-3 to TRBJ2-2; 9 nucleotides line up with TRBD1. Germline trimming cut 3 bases from V and 5 bases from J; bases unmatched to any gene: 7. The CDR3 is 16 amino acids. Germline-derived CDR1 and CDR2 are ENHRY and SYGVKD. CDR3 region: CAISDSGTGSTGELFF. CDR3 nucleotides: TGTGCCATCAGTGACTCCGGGACAGGGAGTACCGGGGAGCTGTTTTTT.

This clone was seen just once. The chain recombines TRBV15 with TRBJ2-1; no reliable D call. Germline V lookup: CDR1 LNHNV, CDR2 YYDKDF (reference sequence). The CDR3 loop spans 19 amino acids. Trimming shortened V by 1 base and J by 5 bases, and 24 bases separated the two germline ends. CDR3 residues: CATSRGAGPPSPTNNEQFF. DNA of the CDR3: TGTGCCACCAGCAGAGGTGCCGGGCCCCCTTCACCCACCAACAATGAGCAGTTCTTC.

The rearrangement joins TRBV7-2 to TRBJ2-3; D unresolved. V lost 8 bases and J lost 0, with 18 bases in between. The CDR3 runs to 16 residues. The V gene's germline CDR1 is SGHTA and CDR2 FQGNSA. The CDR3 DNA sequence: TGTGCCAGCCAGCTTTGGGGAACCACTAGCACAGATACGCAGTATTTT. Amino acid sequence: CASQLWGTTSTDTQYF.

J is TRBJ2-3 and V is TRBV5-1; D call uncertain. V shed 4 bases and J shed 9 bases, with 9 bases lying between them. CDR1 and CDR2 from the germline V gene are SGHRS and YFSETQ. CDR3 length: 11 amino acids. The CDR3: CASSQTTTQYF. In nucleotides, the CDR3 is TGCGCCAGCAGCCAAACCACGACGCAGTATTTT.

The J gene is TRBJ2-3, the V gene TRBV2; 8 positions match TRBD2. The CDR3 is 14 amino acids. J was trimmed by 5 bases and V by 6 bases; bases with no gene match: 7. Germline V gene data show CDR1 as SNHLY and CDR2 as FYNNEI. The CDR3 sequence: CASSPGLGKDTQYF. The DNA for the CDR3 is TGTGCCAGCAGCCCGGGACTAGGGAAAGATACGCAGTATTTT.

This chain connects TRBV28 to TRBJ2-5, with 13 bases lining up with TRBD2. The J call is doubtful: the DNA matches TRBJ2-7 better. The CDR3 contains 14 residues. Germline V gives CDR1 MDHEN, CDR2 SYDVKM. The CDR3 nucleotides are TGTGCCAGCGGACTAGCGGGGGTTGCCTACGAGCAGTACTTC. Residues: CASGLAGVAYEQYF.

V usage is TRBV28 and J usage is TRBJ2-2; 12 bases are a match to TRBD2. Trimming removed 6 bases from V and 4 bases from J; junction bases left unmatched: 9. The CDR3 sequence is 17 residues long. CDR1 is MDHEN and CDR2 is SYDVKM in the germline V gene. The DNA of the CDR3 is TGTGCCAGCAGACTAGCGGGAGGTTTAGGTGGCACCGGGGAGCTGTTTTTT. Encoded protein: CASRLAGGLGGTGELFF.

This chain links TRBV7-2 with TRBJ2-2, with 7 bases fitting TRBD2. Germline CDR1 reads SGHTA; CDR2 reads FQGNSA. The CDR3 length is 15 residues. The ends lost 3 bases at V and 7 bases at J; junction bases unmatched: 8. The CDR3 region has the DNA TGTGCCAGCAGCTTTGTCGCGGGAGACGTCGGGGAGCTGTTTTTT. Translation gives CASSFVAGDVGELFF.